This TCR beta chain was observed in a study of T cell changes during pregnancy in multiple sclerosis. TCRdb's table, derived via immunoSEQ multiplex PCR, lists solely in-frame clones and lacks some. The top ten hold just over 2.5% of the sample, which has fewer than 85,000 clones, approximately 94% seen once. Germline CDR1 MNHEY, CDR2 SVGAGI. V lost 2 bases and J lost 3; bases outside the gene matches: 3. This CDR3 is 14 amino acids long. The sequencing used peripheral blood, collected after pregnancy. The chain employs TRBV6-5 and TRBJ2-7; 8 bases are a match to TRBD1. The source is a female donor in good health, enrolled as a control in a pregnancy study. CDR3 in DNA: TGTGCCAGCAGTTACGGGACAGGAGACTACGAGCAGTACTTC. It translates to CASSYGTGDYEQYF.